These 20 T cell receptor beta chains were all obtained from the same sample, sequenced in a study of B cell selection in AIRE deficiency. Sorted regulatory T cells were CD4-positive, CD25-high and CD127-low or negative. The protocol was immunoSEQ multiplex PCR, while the TCRdb copy is restricted to in-frame clones and leaves out a portion. The table records some 14,000 clones, more than 85% of them present only once. The specimen sequenced was Tregs sorted from PBMCs. The receptors were sampled from a human donor with AIRE deficiency.

V and J are TRBV6-1 and TRBJ1-2, with D unresolved. The CDR3 contains 14 residues. Germline CDR1 reads MNHNS; CDR2 reads SASEGT. V was shortened by 2 bases and J by 4 bases, with 11 bases between the two germline ends. This chain's CDR3 is CASSERESIYGYTF. The DNA for the CDR3 is TGTGCCAGCAGTGAACGGGAATCGATCTATGGCTACACCTTC.

This clone was counted between two and nine times. The rearrangement links TRBV14 to TRBJ2-5, with D tentatively TRBD2 (6 bases). Per germline, CDR1 SGHDN and CDR2 FVKESK. The CDR3 is 17 amino acids. V was shortened by 4 bases and J by 2 bases, with 20 bases between the two germline ends. CDR3 in DNA: TGTGCCAGCAGCCCGCTGCGGGACTTCAGAGGACAAGAGACCCAGTACTTC. Amino acids: CASSPLRDFRGQETQYF. The full variable domain, its missing parts supplied by reference TRBV14 and TRBJ2-5, is EAGVTQFPSHSVIEKGQTVTLRCDPISGHDNLYWYRRVMGKEIKFLLHFVKESKQDESGMPNNRFLAERTGGTYSTLKVQPAELEDSGVYFCASSPLRDFRGQETQYFGPGTRLLVL.

The chain combines TRBV29-1 with TRBJ2-7; perhaps TRBD1 as D (5 bases). The CDR3 totals 12 residues. Looked up from germline, CDR1 is SQVTM and CDR2 is ANQGSEA. Trimming stripped 6 bases from V and 0 bases from J, with 9 bases between. In nucleotides, the CDR3 is TGCAGCGTCAGACAGAGCTCCTACGAGCAGTACTTC. Its translation: CSVRQSSYEQYF.

The chain employs TRBV27 and TRBJ2-7; 10 positions agree with TRBD1. The CDR3 totals 17 residues. The J segment lost 2 bases and the V segment lost 4 bases, leaving 11 bases of the junction unmatched. The germline V gene encodes CDR1 MNHEY and CDR2 SMNVEV (reference sequence). The CDR3, as DNA: TGTGCCAGCAGTTCCCGGACAGGGGGTCGTAGAACCTACGAGCAGTACTTC. Translation gives CASSSRTGGRRTYEQYF.

The genes are TRBV6-5 and TRBJ2-6; D might be TRBD1 (6 bases). This CDR3 spans 15 amino acids. V lost 7 bases and J 4 bases, leaving 14 bases between the germline ends. Germline-derived CDR1 and CDR2 are MNHEY and SVGAGI. The CDR3 DNA sequence: TGTGCCAGCACCGACAGGTTCTCAGGGGCCAACGTCCTGACTTTC. It encodes CASTDRFSGANVLTF.

This chain connects TRBV7-2 to TRBJ2-7; D is undetermined. With 5 bases removed from V and 3 bases from J, the gap between germline ends came to 14 bases. The CDR3 covers 14 residues. Germline V lookup: CDR1 SGHTA, CDR2 FQGNSA. The CDR3 protein is CASSRNGPSYEQYF. The CDR3 DNA follows: TGTGCCAGCAGCCGAAATGGGCCGAGCTACGAGCAGTACTTC.

The chain recombines TRBV6-1 with TRBJ2-3; 12 nucleotides match TRBD2. The CDR3 loop spans 15 amino acids. J was trimmed by 7 bases and V by 5 bases; bases with no gene match: 7. Germline CDR1 and CDR2: MNHNS and SASEGT. CDR3 protein: CASSRLAGVIHTQYF. CDR3 coding DNA: TGTGCCAGCAGTCGACTAGCGGGAGTGATCCATACGCAGTATTTT.

The rearrangement joins TRBV19 to TRBJ2-7, with 9 bases fitting TRBD2. The CDR3 sequence is 15 residues long. V shed 2 bases, J shed 0 bases, and the junction held 2 bases outside the gene matches. Germline CDR1 and CDR2: LNHDA and SQIVND (reference sequence). The CDR3 reads CASSISSGSSYEQYF. In nucleotides, the CDR3 is TGTGCCAGTAGTATAAGTAGCGGGAGCTCCTACGAGCAGTACTTC.

The V and J genes are TRBV27 and TRBJ2-1; 11 bases map to TRBD1. This CDR3 comprises 13 residues. V dropped 6 bases and J dropped 8; count of bases not matched to a gene: 3. CDR1 is MNHEY and CDR2 is SMNVEV in the germline V gene (reference sequence). This CDR3 is CASSWTGGDEQFF. In DNA form, the CDR3 reads TGTGCCAGCAGCTGGACAGGGGGCGATGAGCAGTTCTTC.

The chain links TRBV10-3 to TRBJ2-1; TRBD1 matches at 8 bases. The germline CDR1 and CDR2 sequences are ENHRY and SYGVKD. Germline trimming cut 5 bases from V and 8 bases from J; bases unmatched to any gene: 17. CDR3 size: 17 residues. The CDR3, as DNA: TGTGCCATCAGTCCGATTGGCAGGGGGCCTAAATTGGATGAGCAGTTCTTC. Amino acid sequence: CAISPIGRGPKLDEQFF.

The chain couples TRBV6-1 to TRBJ2-3; 8 bases are shared with TRBD2. Looked up from germline, CDR1 is MNHNS and CDR2 is SASEGT. CDR3 size: 14 residues. The V segment lost 7 bases and the J segment 4 bases; nucleotides outside the gene matches: 7. The CDR3 nucleotides read TGTGCCAGCACGGTAGCGGGGAAGGCAGATACGCAGTATTTT. This sequence encodes CASTVAGKADTQYF.

The genes are TRBV6-1 and TRBJ2-5; 8 bases agree with TRBD2. Germline V gene lookup returns CDR1 MNHNS and CDR2 SASEGT. This CDR3 has 18 amino acids. Losses at the gene ends were 2 bases for V and 5 bases for J; bases not matched to a gene: 16. The DNA of the CDR3 is TGTGCCAGCAGTGAATTTAGGGCTAGCGGGTGGGTGGTCGAGACCCAGTACTTC. The encoded protein is CASSEFRASGWVVETQYF.

The rearrangement joins TRBV14 to TRBJ1-6; D uncertain. Trimming stripped 2 bases from V and 9 bases from J, with 8 bases between. From germline, CDR1 is SGHDN and CDR2 FVKESK. The CDR3 is 13 amino acids. In DNA, the CDR3 is TGTGCCAGCAGCCAATACGGAACTTCACCCCTCCACTTT. Its translation: CASSQYGTSPLHF.

The V call is TRBV10-3, the J call TRBJ1-5, with a tentative D call TRBD1 (5 bases). V lost 2 bases to trimming and J lost 6 bases, with 11 bases between them. Germline V CDR1 and CDR2: ENHRY, SYGVKD. This CDR3 comprises 14 residues. The CDR3 bases are TGTGCCATCAGTGAGGCGGGGCTCAGTCAGCCCCAGCATTTT. It encodes CAISEAGLSQPQHF.

This clone showed up just once. This sequence joins TRBV28 and TRBJ2-7, with D perhaps being TRBD1 or TRBD2 (5 bases each). Trimming shortened V by 0 bases and J by 0 bases, and 6 bases separated the two germline ends. The CDR3 totals 14 residues. Germline CDR1 MDHEN, CDR2 SYDVKM. The CDR3, as DNA: TGTGCCAGCAGTTTATGGGGGACCTCCTACGAGCAGTACTTC. Amino acids: CASSLWGTSYEQYF.

The gene calls are TRBV19 and TRBJ2-5; D is unclear. With 4 bases removed from V and 0 bases from J, the gap between germline ends came to 6 bases. The germline V gene has CDR1 LNHDA and CDR2 SQIVND (reference sequence). The CDR3 consists of 13 residues. The CDR3, as DNA: TGTGCCAGTAGTACGGCAAACCAAGAGACCCAGTACTTC. Amino acids: CASSTANQETQYF.

V and J are TRBV7-2 and TRBJ1-2; weak D call: TRBD1 (6 bases). The germline V gene has CDR1 SGHTA and CDR2 FQGNSA. This CDR3 spans 13 amino acids. V was cut by 4 bases and J by 4 bases, with 10 bases left in between. DNA for the CDR3: TGTGCCAGCAGCTACAAAGGGGGCTATGGCTACACCTTC. Translation: CASSYKGGYGYTF.

The genes are TRBV10-3 and TRBJ2-7; D is tentatively TRBD1 or TRBD2 (5 bases each). There are 11 residues in the CDR3. The germline V gene has CDR1 ENHRY and CDR2 SYGVKD. With 11 bases removed from V and 3 bases from J, the gap between germline ends came to 11 bases. The DNA for the CDR3 is TGTGCCTCAGGGACCCTCTACGAGCAGTACTTC. Translation: CASGTLYEQYF.

The rearrangement uses TRBV7-2 and TRBJ2-7, with 7 bases lining up with TRBD1. The CDR3 totals 14 residues. CDR1 is SGHTA, CDR2 FQGNSA, per germline. The ends lost 5 bases at V and 5 bases at J; junction bases unmatched: 9. The CDR3 reads CASSIRDSRHEQYF. CDR3 sequence (DNA): TGTGCCAGCAGCATACGGGACAGCCGCCACGAGCAGTACTTC.

This chain uses TRBV5-4 with TRBJ1-2; D may be TRBD1 (6 bases). CDR1 SGHNT and CDR2 YYREEE come from the germline V gene (reference sequence). CDR3 size: 13 residues. Trimming cost V 6 bases and J 8 bases, with 17 bases left between them. The CDR3 region has the DNA TGTGCCAGCATCGTACAGGGACGGGGGGGCTACACCTTC. Residues: CASIVQGRGGYTF.